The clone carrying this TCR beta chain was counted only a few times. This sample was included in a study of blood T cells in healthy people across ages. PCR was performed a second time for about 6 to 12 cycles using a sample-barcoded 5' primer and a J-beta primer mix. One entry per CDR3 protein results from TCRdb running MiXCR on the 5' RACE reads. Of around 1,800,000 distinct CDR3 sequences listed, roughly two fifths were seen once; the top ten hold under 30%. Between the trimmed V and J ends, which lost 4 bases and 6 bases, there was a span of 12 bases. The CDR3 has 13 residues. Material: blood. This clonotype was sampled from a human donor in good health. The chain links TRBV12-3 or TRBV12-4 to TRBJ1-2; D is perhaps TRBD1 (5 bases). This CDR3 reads CASSSGLGHGYTF. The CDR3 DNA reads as TGTGCCAGCAGTTCAGGGTTGGGGCATGGCTACACCTTC.